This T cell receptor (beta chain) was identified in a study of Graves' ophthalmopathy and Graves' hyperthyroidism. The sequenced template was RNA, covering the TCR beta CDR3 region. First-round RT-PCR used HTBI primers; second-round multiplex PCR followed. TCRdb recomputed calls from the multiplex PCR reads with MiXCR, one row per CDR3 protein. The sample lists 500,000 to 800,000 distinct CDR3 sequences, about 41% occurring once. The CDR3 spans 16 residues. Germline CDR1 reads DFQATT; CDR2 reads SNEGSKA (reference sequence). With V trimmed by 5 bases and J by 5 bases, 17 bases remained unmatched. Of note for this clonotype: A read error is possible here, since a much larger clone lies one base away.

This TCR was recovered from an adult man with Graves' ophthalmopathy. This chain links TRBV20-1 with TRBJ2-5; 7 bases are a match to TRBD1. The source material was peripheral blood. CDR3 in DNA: TGCAGTGCTCCCCGGCAGGGGGACACTTCTTGGGAGACCCAGTACTTC. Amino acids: CSAPRQGDTSWETQYF.